This section outlines one T cell receptor beta chain sequence together with its context. Synthetic TCR analog templates were added to each PCR reaction. Generated by immunoSEQ multiplex PCR, the TCRdb table keeps only in-frame clones and is missing some. The sample holds 85,000 to 95,000 clones, 90% seen once. The time point was: pretreatment peripheral blood. Locally advanced or metastatic urothelial carcinoma was diagnosed in the patients. CDR3 length: 16 amino acids. The germline V and J ends were trimmed by 4 bases and 3 bases, with 19 bases remaining between them. Per germline, CDR1 SQVTM and CDR2 ANQGSEA. The sample belongs to a study of PD-L1 blockade in urothelial cancer. Study details: Atezolizumab (1,200 mg intravenously every 3 weeks) began in about 2014 for patients. T cells were recovered from blood samples at a median of roughly 150,000.

This chain uses TRBV29-1 with TRBJ2-1; TRBD1 might be the D (5 bases). This TCR was sampled from a man between 60 and 75 years old with urothelial cancer. Sequenced material: PBMCs, taken around atezolizumab (anti-PD-L1) treatment. The CDR3 spells CSVGTAKGDSYNEQFF. CDR3 coding DNA: TGCAGCGTTGGGACGGCGAAAGGGGATAGCTACAATGAGCAGTTCTTC.